This TCR beta chain came from a study of neurological immune-mediated disorders. Findings of the study overall: Falling below healthy controls, multiple sclerosis showed the least TCR clonal expansion, while HTLV-1-associated myelopathy showed the most.

Germline V gene data show CDR1 as DFQATT and CDR2 as SNEGSKA (reference sequence). V lost 2 bases and J lost 3; bases outside the gene matches: 4. The CDR3 sequence is 13 residues long. TCRdb re-analysed the 5' RACE reads in MiXCR, keeping a single row per CDR3 protein. The data contain some 57,000 distinct CDR3 sequences, about 4.1% of them singletons. This clonotype was seen ten or more times. Its target is unknown. Material: PBMCs. The source of this sequence is a man in his 60s with multiple sclerosis. The chain recombines TRBV20-1 with TRBJ2-7; 7 bases line up with TRBD2. The CDR3 protein is CSARLADNYEQYF. For the CDR3, the DNA is TGCAGTGCTAGACTAGCGGATAACTACGAGCAGTACTTC.